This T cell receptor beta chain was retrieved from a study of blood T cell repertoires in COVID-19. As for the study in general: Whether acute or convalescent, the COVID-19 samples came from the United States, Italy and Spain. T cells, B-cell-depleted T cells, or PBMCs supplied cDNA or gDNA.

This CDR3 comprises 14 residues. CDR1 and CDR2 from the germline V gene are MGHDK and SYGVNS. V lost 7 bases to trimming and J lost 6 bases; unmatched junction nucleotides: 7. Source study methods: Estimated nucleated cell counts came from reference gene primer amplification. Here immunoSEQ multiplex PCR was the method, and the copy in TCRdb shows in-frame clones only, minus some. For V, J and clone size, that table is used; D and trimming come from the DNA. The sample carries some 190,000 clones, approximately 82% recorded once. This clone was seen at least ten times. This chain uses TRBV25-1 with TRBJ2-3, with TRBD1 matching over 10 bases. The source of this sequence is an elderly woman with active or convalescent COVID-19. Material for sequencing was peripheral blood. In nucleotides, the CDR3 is TGTGCCAGCACTCCGGGGACAGGGGCGGATACGCAGTATTTT. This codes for CASTPGTGADTQYF.